Listed below are T cell receptor beta chains from one sample, sequenced in a study of T cells after yellow fever vaccination. MiXCR, run by TCRdb on the 5' RACE reads, gives a single entry per CDR3 protein. Of 300,000 to 400,000 distinct CDR3 sequences listed, approximately 12% are singletons. The specimen was CD4+ T cells sorted from PBMCs, collected 15 days after the yellow fever booster vaccination. The receptors here all came from a man aged 18 to 29 who received the YFV17D yellow fever vaccine. Each CDR3 is given with its conserved first and last residue. D genes are given only for firm matches. Clone size is given for some rows only: seen once, a few or many times, or a class if the clone is expanded.

>TRBV12-3/TRBV12-4|few|-|TRBJ2-2
TGTGCCAGCAGTTTCGAAGCGGGGAACACCGGGGAGCTGTTTTTT
CASSFEAGNTGELFF
>TRBV6-5|few|-|TRBJ2-7
TGTGCCAGCAGTTACAGCCAGGGCTCCTACGAGCAGTACTTC
CASSYSQGSYEQYF
>TRBV4-3|few|TRBD2|TRBJ2-3
TGCGCCAGCAGCCAGAGGACTAGCGGGGGGGCCGGGGCAGATACGCAGTATTTT
CASSQRTSGGAGADTQYF
>TRBV9|few|-|TRBJ2-3
TGTGCCAGCAGCGTAGCTGGGGGCCGCACAGATACGCAGTATTTT
CASSVAGGRTDTQYF
>TRBV3-1|few|TRBD1|TRBJ1-1
TGTGCCAGCAGCCAGAACGACAGGGGCACTGAAGCTTTCTTT
CASSQNDRGTEAFF
>TRBV4-1|few|-|TRBJ2-2
TGCGCCAGCAGCCAAGGGACGCCCAGGGGTGGGCGATTGCGCGGGGAGCTGTTTTTT
CASSQGTPRGGRLRGELFF
>TRBV6-6|-|-|TRBJ1-2
TGTGCCAGCAGTTATAATCCCGGAAGTTATGGCTACACCTTC
CASSYNPGSYGYTF
>TRBV29-1|few|-|TRBJ1-1
TGCAGCGTTCTTGTCCCGGGCCTTCATTCTTCTTTCTTT
CSVLVPGLHSSFF
>TRBV24-1|few|-|TRBJ1-5
TGTGCCACCAGTGATCTACAGGGACCTAGCAATCAGCCCCAGCATTTT
CATSDLQGPSNQPQHF
>TRBV21-1|few|-|TRBJ2-1
TGTGCCAGCAGCAAAGGGTCTGAGCAGTTCTTC
CASSKGSEQFF
>TRBV7-2|few|TRBD2|TRBJ2-3
TGTGCCAGCAGCCCGGGGGGGCCTAGCACAGATACGCAGTATTTT
CASSPGGPSTDTQYF
>TRBV28|few|-|TRBJ1-1
TGTGCCAGCAGTCAAACGACAGCGAACACTGAAGCTTTCTTT
CASSQTTANTEAFF
>TRBV5-5|many|TRBD1|TRBJ2-1
TGTGCCAGCAGCTTGGGGACAGGGCCCCACAATGAGCAGTTCTTC
CASSLGTGPHNEQFF
>TRBV12-5|-|TRBD1|TRBJ1-1
TGTGCTAGTGGTTTGGGCGGACAGGGTGGTGTTACTGAAGCTTTCTTT
CASGLGGQGGVTEAFF
>TRBV10-3|few|-|TRBJ1-1
TGTGCCATCTACCCGGGACAAGGGGAAGCTTTCTTT
CAIYPGQGEAFF
>TRBV28|few|-|TRBJ2-5
TGTGCCAGCAGCTGGGCCCGGCGGGAGACCCAGTACTTC
CASSWARRETQYF
>TRBV5-1|-|TRBD1|TRBJ1-2
TGCGCCAGCAGCTTCTCGGAGGGGGCCATGGGTGGCTACACCTTC
CASSFSEGAMGGYTF
>TRBV18|few|TRBD2|TRBJ2-1
TGTGCCAGCTCACCAACAGCTAGCGGGGGTTACAATGAGCAGTTCTTC
CASSPTASGGYNEQFF
>TRBV11-2|few|TRBD2|TRBJ2-1
TGTGCCAGCAGCCTGCACAGCGGGGGCTCCTACAATGAGCAGTTCTTC
CASSLHSGGSYNEQFF
>TRBV2|few|-|TRBJ2-7
TGTGCCAGCAGTGTCTGGGCCGAGCAGTACTTC
CASSVWAEQYF
>TRBV12-3/TRBV12-4|-|-|TRBJ1-2
TGTGCCAGCAGTTCACAGGGTCAGCACTATGGCTACACCTTC
CASSSQGQHYGYTF
>TRBV7-9|few|TRBD2|TRBJ2-1
TGTGCCAGCAGCTTATTCCACTCTAGCGGGGGTTACAATGAGCAGTTCTTC
CASSLFHSSGGYNEQFF
>TRBV5-4|-|TRBD1|TRBJ2-7
TGTGCCAGCAGCTTGGGGGACAGGGGATCCTACGAGCAGTACTTC
CASSLGDRGSYEQYF
>TRBV20-1|many|TRBD2|TRBJ2-5
TGCAGTGCTAGAGATTCTATCGGACTAGCGGACTTTACGATGGAGACCCAGTACTTC
CSARDSIGLADFTMETQYF
>TRBV10-2|-|-|TRBJ1-2
TGCGCCAGCAATTCCGGGCCGAGCTATGGCTACACCTTC
CASNSGPSYGYTF
>TRBV5-1|-|-|TRBJ2-5
TGCGCCAGCAGCGGTCAGTACTTC
CASSGQYF
>TRBV3-2|-|-|TRBJ2-3
TGTGCCAGCAGACAAGGGGCGCTTTACTTAGAAGCGGATACGCAGTATTTT
CASRQGALYLEADTQYF
>TRBV28|-|-|TRBJ2-2
TGTGCCAGCAGTTTAGTACAGTCAGGCACCGGGGAGCTGTTTTTT
CASSLVQSGTGELFF
>TRBV4-3|few|TRBD1|TRBJ1-2
TGCGCCAGCAGCCAAGATCCACAGGGGGCCTATGGCTACACCTTC
CASSQDPQGAYGYTF
>TRBV6-1|many|-|TRBJ2-2
TGTGCCAGCAGTGAAGCATCCGGCATGGAGCGGTTCGTGGGAAAGAACACCGGGGAGCTGTTTTTT
CASSEASGMERFVGKNTGELFF
>TRBV12-3/TRBV12-4|many|-|TRBJ1-1
TGTGCCAGCAGTTTAGACATGAACACTGAAGCTTTCTTT
CASSLDMNTEAFF
>TRBV20-1|many|-|TRBJ2-2
TGCAGTGCTATACCCCTTAACACCGGGGAGCTGTTTTTT
CSAIPLNTGELFF
>TRBV6-5|-|-|TRBJ1-2
TGTGCCAGCAAGTCGGGGGGTGACGGCTACACCTTC
CASKSGGDGYTF
>TRBV4-1|few|-|TRBJ1-1
TGCGCCAGCAGACACATTTGGTACGGCAGGGATAGGATGAACACTGAAGCTTTCTTT
CASRHIWYGRDRMNTEAFF
>TRBV4-3|few|-|TRBJ1-6
TGCGCCAGCAGCCGCTTGGGGGCTTCACCCCTCCACTTT
CASSRLGASPLHF
>TRBV7-2|-|TRBD2|TRBJ2-7
TGTGCCAGCAGCTTAGGGTTTCGGCTAGCGGATTACGAGCAGTACTTC
CASSLGFRLADYEQYF
>TRBV6-5|many|-|TRBJ1-4
TGTGCCAGCAGTTACTCAACAGGAGGAATGAAAATTCTCGTTTTT
CASSYSTGGMKILVF
>TRBV18|-|TRBD1|TRBJ1-2
TGTGCCAGCTCACGGGACACCGCAGGGGGACATGGCTACACCTTC
CASSRDTAGGHGYTF
>TRBV3-1|many|-|TRBJ1-3
TGTGCCAGCAGCCAAGAAACGATTGGAAACACCATATATTTT
CASSQETIGNTIYF
>TRBV6-2/TRBV6-3|-|-|TRBJ1-1
TGTGCCAGCAGTTACTATGGGCCTGAAGCTTTCTTT
CASSYYGPEAFF
>TRBV3-2|few|-|TRBJ2-3
TGTGCCAGCAGCCAACCAGCGGGGATCGTCACAGATACGCAGTATTTT
CASSQPAGIVTDTQYF
>TRBV5-4|once|-|TRBJ1-5
TGTGCCAGCCCTTACGTCAGGGACAATCAGCCCCAGCATTTT
CASPYVRDNQPQHF
>TRBV4-3|-|TRBD1|TRBJ1-2
TGCGCCAGCAGCCAAGCTACTACAGGGGATGGCTACACCTTC
CASSQATTGDGYTF
>TRBV21-1|few|-|TRBJ2-1
TGTGCCAGCAGCCCCACTGTCCGTGAGCAGTTCTTC
CASSPTVREQFF
>TRBV12-3/TRBV12-4|-|-|TRBJ1-2
TGTGCCAGCAGTTTCGGGGGACTCTTTGGCTACACCTTC
CASSFGGLFGYTF
>TRBV25-1|-|-|TRBJ2-3
TGTGCCAGCAGTGTAGAGGTAGGGGATACGCAGTATTTT
CASSVEVGDTQYF
>TRBV12-3/TRBV12-4|-|-|TRBJ2-1
TGTGCCAGCAGTCACAGTATTTTCTCCTACAATGAGCAGTTCTTC
CASSHSIFSYNEQFF
>TRBV6-1|many|-|TRBJ1-1
TGTGCCAGCAGTGAATCCGGGAACACTGAAGCTTTCTTT
CASSESGNTEAFF
>TRBV28|-|-|TRBJ1-6
TGTGCCAGCAGTTTAACCGGGGCGATTTCACCCCTCCACTTT
CASSLTGAISPLHF
>TRBV9|few|-|TRBJ2-3
TGTGCCAGCAGCGTAGTAGGGACCACAACAGATACGCAGTATTTT
CASSVVGTTTDTQYF
>TRBV7-9|-|TRBD1|TRBJ1-2
TGTGCCAGCAGCCCTTGGCAAGGGGGCGATGGCTACACCTTC
CASSPWQGGDGYTF
>TRBV11-1|-|TRBD2|TRBJ2-3
TGTGCCAGCAGCTTAGTTTCCTCGACACCGGGACTAGCGGGGATTAGAGGCACAGATACGCAGTATTTT
CASSLVSSTPGLAGIRGTDTQYF
>TRBV3-1|-|-|TRBJ1-1
TGTGCCAGCAGCCCATGGCGGGGTGGAAACACTGAAGCTTTCTTT
CASSPWRGGNTEAFF
>TRBV6-5|few|TRBD1|TRBJ1-2
TGTGCCACCAGACAGGGGAACTATGGCTACACCTTC
CATRQGNYGYTF
>TRBV7-3|few|-|TRBJ2-6
TGTGCCAGCAGCCCCCTGCAAGGCAACGTCCTGACTTTC
CASSPLQGNVLTF
>TRBV5-4|-|-|TRBJ2-5
TGTGCCAGCAGCTTGGCCAAGGACGGAGGGACCCAGTACTTC
CASSLAKDGGTQYF
>TRBV4-3|-|-|TRBJ2-1
TGCGCCAGCAGCCGGCTCCTGGACCAGAGTGATGAGCAGTTCTTC
CASSRLLDQSDEQFF
>TRBV12-3/TRBV12-4|-|TRBD1|TRBJ2-7
TGTGCCAGCAGGAATACAGGGGACTACGAGCAGTACTTC
CASRNTGDYEQYF
>TRBV7-2|-|-|TRBJ2-1
TGTGCCGGCAGCTTCACTGGCCACGATGAGCAGTTCTTC
CAGSFTGHDEQFF
>TRBV11-2|many|-|TRBJ2-1
TGTGCCAGCAGCTTTGAGGGATGGCCCAATGAGCAGTTCTTC
CASSFEGWPNEQFF